This passage covers 9 T cell receptor beta chains from one sample sequenced in a study of blood T cell repertoires in COVID-19. This table comes from immunoSEQ multiplex PCR, and its TCRdb copy is limited to in-frame clones, with some not included. The sample carries some 100,000 clones, 91% recorded once. The specimen sequenced was peripheral blood. Source of these receptors: a human donor with active COVID-19. The donor label of this sample is uncertain.

The J gene is TRBJ1-2, the V gene TRBV28; weak D call: TRBD1 (5 bases). This CDR3 contains 13 residues. V was clipped by 10 bases and J by 4 bases, with 16 bases between them. The germline V gene encodes CDR1 MDHEN and CDR2 SYDVKM. In nucleotides, the CDR3 is TGTGCCATCAAAAAACGGGACTTCTATGGCTACACCTTC. Protein: CAIKKRDFYGYTF.

The chain carries TRBV27 and TRBJ2-5; 9 bases match TRBD2. This CDR3 contains 15 residues. J lost 7 bases, V lost 8 bases, and 14 bases had no gene match. Per the germline V gene, CDR1 is MNHEY and CDR2 is SMNVEV (reference sequence). The CDR3 bases are TGTGCCAGCTCGAAGGTAGCGGGGGCGAGAGGGACCCAGTACTTC. Its protein product is CASSKVAGARGTQYF.

The rearrangement joins TRBV11-3 to TRBJ2-3; 7 positions agree with TRBD2. V shed 5 bases and J 4 bases; nucleotides not matched to a gene: 9. The CDR3 has 15 residues. Germline-derived CDR1 and CDR2 are SGHNT and YENEEA. DNA of the CDR3: TGTGCCAGCAGCCGCAGGGAGGGACGCTCAGATACGCAGTATTTT. Translating gives CASSRREGRSDTQYF.

J is TRBJ1-4 and V is TRBV5-1; no clear D gene. The CDR3 runs to 16 residues. V lost 0 bases to trimming and J lost 7 bases, with 16 bases between them. Germline CDR1 and CDR2: SGHRS and YFSETQ. The CDR3 nucleotides are TGCGCCAGCAGCTTGGCCCCTCCCAGGAGGTTTGAAAAACTGTTTTTT. Its translation: CASSLAPPRRFEKLFF.

V usage is TRBV10-1 and J usage is TRBJ1-1; D is unresolved. With 5 bases removed from V and 4 bases from J, the gap between germline ends came to 8 bases. CDR3 size: 12 residues. The germline V gene encodes CDR1 WNHNN and CDR2 SYGVQD (reference sequence). The DNA of the CDR3 is TGCGCCAGCAGTAAGACGGGCACTGAAGCTTTCTTT. Encoded protein: CASSKTGTEAFF.

CDR3 nucleotide sequence: TGTGCCAGCAGCGTAGATCTTTATTCCGGGACTGCTGGAAACACCATATATTTT. Encoded protein: CASSVDLYSGTAGNTIYF. The chain carries TRBV9 and TRBJ1-3, with D tentatively TRBD1 (5 bases). Germline V gene lookup returns CDR1 SGDLS and CDR2 YYNGEE. The germline V and J ends were trimmed by 0 bases and 2 bases, with 18 bases remaining between them. The CDR3 consists of 18 residues.

The chain links TRBV7-3 to TRBJ2-1; 16 bases are a match to TRBD2. The CDR3 has 15 amino acids. Looked up from germline, CDR1 is SGHTA and CDR2 is FQGTGA. The V and J ends lost 5 bases and 7 bases, in that order; junction bases with no gene match: 2. The CDR3 is CASSPGLAGGNEQFF. The CDR3 DNA follows: TGTGCCAGCAGCCCGGGACTAGCGGGGGGGAATGAGCAGTTCTTC.

The rearrangement uses TRBV5-6 and TRBJ1-2, with TRBD1 as a possible D gene (5 bases). The CDR3 consists of 16 residues. Germline loops: CDR1 SGHDT, CDR2 YYEEEE. V was clipped by 2 bases and J by 2 bases, with 16 bases between them. The CDR3 region is CASSFQGVAVNYGYTF. The CDR3 DNA reads TGTGCCAGCAGCTTCCAGGGTGTGGCGGTGAACTATGGCTACACCTTC.

This clone turned up a few times. The chain recombines TRBV19 with TRBJ1-4, with unresolved D. V lost 3 bases and J lost 8, with 16 bases in between. Germline loops: CDR1 LNHDA, CDR2 SQIVND (reference sequence). This CDR3 has 15 residues. DNA of the CDR3: TGTGCCAGTAGTATCAGTTCTTCATGGAGGGAAAAACTGTTTTTT. Translating it yields CASSISSSWREKLFF.